Detailed here is one T cell receptor (beta chain). This CDR3 has 14 residues. Germline CDR1 and CDR2: SGHDT and YYEEEE. Trimming pared 3 bases from V and 2 bases from J, leaving 9 bases between. This entry belongs to a study of control samples from healthy donors and cancer patients. Generated by immunoSEQ multiplex PCR, the TCRdb table keeps only in-frame clones and is missing some. This table holds 150,000 to 200,000 clones, roughly 88% found once. This TCR came from a woman in her thirties in good health. The chain combines TRBV5-6 with TRBJ1-3; TRBD1 might be the D (5 bases). Sequencing was carried out using blood. CDR3 loop: CASSSGGPGNTIYF. DNA of the CDR3: TGTGCCAGCAGCTCCGGGGGACCTGGAAACACCATATATTTT.